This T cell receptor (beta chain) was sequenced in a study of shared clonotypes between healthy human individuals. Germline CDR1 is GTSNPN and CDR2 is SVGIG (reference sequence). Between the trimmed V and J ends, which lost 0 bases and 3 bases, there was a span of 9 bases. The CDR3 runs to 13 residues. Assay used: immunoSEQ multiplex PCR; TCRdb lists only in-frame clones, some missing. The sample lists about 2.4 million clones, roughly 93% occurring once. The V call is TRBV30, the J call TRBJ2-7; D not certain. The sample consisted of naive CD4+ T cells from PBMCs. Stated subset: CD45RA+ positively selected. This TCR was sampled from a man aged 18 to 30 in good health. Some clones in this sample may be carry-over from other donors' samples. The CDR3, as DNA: TGTGCCTGGAGTGTATCGGACGGCTACGAGCAGTACTTC. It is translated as CAWSVSDGYEQYF.